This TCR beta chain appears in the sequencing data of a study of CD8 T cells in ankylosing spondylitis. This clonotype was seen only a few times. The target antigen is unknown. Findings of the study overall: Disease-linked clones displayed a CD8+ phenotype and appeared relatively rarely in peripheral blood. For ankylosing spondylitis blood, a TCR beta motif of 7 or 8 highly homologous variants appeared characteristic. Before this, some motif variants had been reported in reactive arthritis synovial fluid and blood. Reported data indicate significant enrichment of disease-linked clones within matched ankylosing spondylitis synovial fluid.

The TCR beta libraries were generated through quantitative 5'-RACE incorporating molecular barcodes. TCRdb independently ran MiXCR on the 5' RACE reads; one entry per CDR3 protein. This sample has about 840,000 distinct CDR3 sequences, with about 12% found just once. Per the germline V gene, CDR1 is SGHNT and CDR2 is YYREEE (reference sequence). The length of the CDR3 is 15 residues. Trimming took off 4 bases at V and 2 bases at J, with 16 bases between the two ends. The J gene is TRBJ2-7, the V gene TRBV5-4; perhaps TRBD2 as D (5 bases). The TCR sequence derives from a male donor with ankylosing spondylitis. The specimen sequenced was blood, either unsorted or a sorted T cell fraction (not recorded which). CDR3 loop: CASSAGVAKTYEQYF. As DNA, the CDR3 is TGTGCCAGCAGCGCTGGAGTAGCGAAGACCTACGAGCAGTACTTC.